This is a list of T cell receptor beta chains from one sample in a study of blood T cell repertoires in COVID-19. Libraries were prepared by immunoSEQ multiplex PCR; TCRdb keeps only in-frame clonotypes and omits some of them. The sample contains some 330,000 clones, approximately 89% of which appear only once. The sample taken for sequencing was PBMCs or T cells enriched from blood (not recorded which). The receptor set was obtained from a man aged 35-49 years in a cohort exposed to, infected with or recovered from COVID-19 (not recorded which). Each CDR3 is given with its conserved first and last residue. The order of the fields is clone size, J gene, CDR3 length, D gene, V gene, CDR3 protein, CDR3 DNA. The D gene is left open where the match is weak. Some rows have no size entry. The others give once, few or many, or a class for an expanded clone.

.	TRBJ1-1	15	.	TRBV2	CASSGNRGMNTEAFF	TGTGCCAGCAGTGGGAATAGGGGGATGAACACTGAAGCTTTCTTT
.	TRBJ2-7	14	.	TRBV6-1	CASSDGGSPYEQYF	TGTGCCAGCAGTGATGGGGGGAGTCCCTACGAGCAGTACTTC
.	TRBJ2-5	15	.	TRBV9	CASSVGGSYQETQYF	TGTGCCAGCAGCGTAGGTGGTAGCTATCAAGAGACCCAGTACTTC
.	TRBJ2-2	13	.	TRBV28	CAWGPINTGELFF	TGTGCTTGGGGCCCCATAAACACCGGGGAGCTGTTTTTT
.	TRBJ1-2	13	.	TRBV19	CASSNIGRGGYTF	TGTGCCAGTAGTAACATTGGGCGTGGAGGCTACACCTTC
.	TRBJ1-6	15	.	TRBV27	CASSLGTSYNSPLHF	TGTGCCAGCAGTCTCGGGACTTCCTATAATTCACCCCTCCACTTT
.	TRBJ1-6	14	.	TRBV6-6	CASSYSGSNSPLHF	TGTGCCAGCAGTTACTCGGGCAGTAATTCACCCCTCCACTTT
.	TRBJ1-1	16	TRBD1	TRBV10-3	CAIGTGTDIMNTEAFF	TGTGCCATAGGAACCGGGACAGACATCATGAACACTGAAGCTTTCTTT
.	TRBJ2-7	15	TRBD2	TRBV7-8	CASSPTAGARYEQYF	TGTGCCAGCAGCCCCACGGCGGGAGCGCGGTACGAGCAGTACTTC
once	TRBJ2-7	17	TRBD2	TRBV6-4	CARSPGLAGGPEYEQYF	TGTGCCAGGTCACCGGGACTAGCGGGAGGGCCCGAGTACGAGCAGTACTTC
.	TRBJ1-1	13	.	TRBV29-1	CSVETLGRTEAFF	TGCAGCGTTGAGACCCTGGGGAGGACTGAAGCTTTCTTT
.	TRBJ2-3	15	.	TRBV21-1	CASSKLGGLKNTQYF	TGTGCCAGCAGCAAACTGGGGGGGCTAAAGAATACGCAGTATTTT
many	TRBJ2-3	15	TRBD1	TRBV7-2	CASSLGLGGGDTQYF	TGTGCCAGCAGCTTAGGTTTAGGGGGCGGAGATACGCAGTATTTT
.	TRBJ1-1	14	.	TRBV19	CASSTRVTNTEAFF	TGTGCCAGTAGTACGCGCGTTACGAACACTGAAGCTTTCTTT
.	TRBJ2-1	15	.	TRBV5-1	CASSWEGDSYNEQFF	TGCGCCAGCAGCTGGGAGGGGGACTCCTACAATGAGCAGTTCTTC
.	TRBJ1-6	13	TRBD1	TRBV14	CASSDRGESPLHF	TGTGCCAGCAGTGACAGGGGAGAGTCACCCCTCCACTTT
once	TRBJ1-6	15	TRBD1	TRBV7-9	CASSLRDRVNSPLHF	TGTGCCAGCAGCTTACGGGACAGAGTTAATTCACCCCTCCACTTT
.	TRBJ1-4	14	.	TRBV6-4	CASSDGGANEKLFF	TGTGCCAGCAGTGACGGGGGGGCTAATGAAAAACTGTTTTTT
.	TRBJ1-4	14	.	TRBV30	CAWSWGQRGEKLFF	TGTGCCTGGTCCTGGGGACAAAGGGGGGAAAAACTGTTTTTT
.	TRBJ1-1	14	.	TRBV6-5	CASSWTGTNTEAFF	TGTGCCAGCAGTTGGACGGGAACGAACACTGAAGCTTTCTTT
.	TRBJ1-2	12	.	TRBV18	CASSPPQTSYTF	TGTGCCAGCTCACCACCACAAACAAGCTACACCTTC
.	TRBJ1-2	16	TRBD1	TRBV9	CASSVVPGQGAYGYTF	TGTGCCAGCAGCGTAGTCCCAGGACAGGGGGCCTATGGCTACACCTTC
once	TRBJ2-3	15	TRBD2	TRBV5-1	CASSLAPGGTDTQYF	TGCGCCAGCAGCTTGGCCCCGGGAGGGACAGATACGCAGTATTTT
.	TRBJ1-1	13	.	TRBV9	CASGRTGEAEAFF	TGTGCCAGCGGGAGAACCGGAGAGGCTGAAGCTTTCTTT
.	TRBJ1-5	13	TRBD1	TRBV27	CASRQGWDQPQHF	TGTGCCAGCAGACAGGGGTGGGATCAGCCCCAGCATTTT
.	TRBJ2-1	15	.	TRBV5-1	CASSKTGTSYNEQFF	TGCGCCAGCAGTAAAACCGGGACATCTTACAATGAGCAGTTCTTC
.	TRBJ1-1	14	TRBD1	TRBV15	CATSSPLGQLGAFF	TGTGCCACCAGCAGTCCGTTGGGACAGCTTGGCGCTTTCTTT
.	TRBJ1-1	14	TRBD1	TRBV5-1	CASRLDRGNTEAFF	TGCGCCAGCAGACTGGACAGGGGCAACACTGAAGCTTTCTTT
.	TRBJ2-7	15	.	TRBV3-1/TRBV3-2	CASSQNTGPGYEQYF	TGTGCCAGCAGCCAAAACACAGGGCCGGGCTACGAGCAGTACTTC
.	TRBJ2-7	12	.	TRBV27	CASSGSSHEQYF	TGTGCCAGCAGTGGCTCGTCCCACGAGCAGTACTTC
.	TRBJ2-3	13	.	TRBV9	CASSPPGGNTQYF	TGTGCCAGCAGCCCCCCCGGAGGGAATACGCAGTATTTT
.	TRBJ2-2	15	.	TRBV5-1	CASSSGVGFLGELFF	TGCGCCAGCAGCTCTGGTGTCGGGTTCTTGGGGGAGCTGTTTTTT
.	TRBJ2-2	13	.	TRBV6-4	CASSVGDTGELFF	TGTGCCAGCAGTGTCGGAGACACCGGGGAGCTGTTTTTT
.	TRBJ2-5	14	TRBD2	TRBV20-1	CSASLAGVEETQYF	TGCAGTGCTAGTCTAGCGGGAGTAGAAGAGACCCAGTACTTC
.	TRBJ1-4	15	.	TRBV30	CAWSVLTGTNEKLFF	TGTGCCTGGAGTGTACTTACAGGGACTAATGAAAAACTGTTTTTT
.	TRBJ2-1	15	.	TRBV27	CASSSSSSAYNEQFF	TGTGCCAGCAGTTCCAGTAGTAGCGCCTACAATGAGCAGTTCTTC
.	TRBJ2-7	13	.	TRBV11-2	CASSLQGRAEQYF	TGTGCCAGCAGCTTACAGGGGCGAGCCGAGCAGTACTTC
once	TRBJ1-2	13	TRBD1	TRBV18	CASSQQGGYGYTF	TGTGCCAGCTCACAACAGGGGGGCTATGGCTACACCTTC
once	TRBJ2-1	15	.	TRBV3-1/TRBV3-2	CASSQSSGPWDEQFF	TGTGCCAGCAGCCAATCCAGCGGACCTTGGGATGAGCAGTTCTTC
.	TRBJ2-2	12	.	TRBV30	CAWSGDTGELFF	TGTGCCTGGAGCGGAGACACCGGGGAGCTGTTTTTT